These T cell receptor beta chains were read from a single sample in a study of CD8 T cells in ankylosing spondylitis. TCRdb re-called the 5' RACE reads with MiXCR, one entry per CDR3 protein. The profile shows some 840,000 distinct CDR3 sequences, around 11% of them singletons. The specimen was blood, either unsorted or a sorted T cell fraction (not recorded which). These receptors were collected from a male donor with ankylosing spondylitis. CDR3s include the opening cysteine and the closing phenylalanine or tryptophan. D genes are given only for firm matches. A row's size may be missing; if present it is once, few, many or a size class.

size: -; V: TRBV7-2; D: -; J: TRBJ1-2; DNA: TGTGCCAGCAGCTCACCAGGGATGGGGTATGGCTACACCTTC; CDR3: CASSSPGMGYGYTF
size: few; V: TRBV20-1; D: TRBD1; J: TRBJ1-1; DNA: TGCAGTGCTAGATCAACAGGGGCGTGGGAAGCTTTCTTT; CDR3: CSARSTGAWEAFF
size: many; V: TRBV7-2; D: -; J: TRBJ1-5; DNA: TGTGCCAGCAGCTTAGTGTACAGGGCAGATACGCCCCAGCATTTT; CDR3: CASSLVYRADTPQHF
size: many; V: TRBV20-1; D: -; J: TRBJ1-6; DNA: TGCAGTGCTAGAGATTTCAGGCAAAGCTCCTATAATTCACCCCTCCACTTT; CDR3: CSARDFRQSSYNSPLHF
size: few; V: TRBV12-3/TRBV12-4; D: -; J: TRBJ2-2; DNA: TGTGCCACCCTTCTCGCGGGGATGAACACCGGGGAGCTGTTTTTT; CDR3: CATLLAGMNTGELFF
size: many; V: TRBV7-2; D: -; J: TRBJ2-1; DNA: TGTGCCAGCAGCTTAGAACGGTCCAATGAGCAGTTCTTC; CDR3: CASSLERSNEQFF
size: few; V: TRBV6-1; D: -; J: TRBJ1-5; DNA: TGTGCCAGCAGCCCTCAATGGGGGATAAGCAATCAGCCCCAGCATTTT; CDR3: CASSPQWGISNQPQHF
size: few; V: TRBV7-9; D: -; J: TRBJ2-7; DNA: TGTGCCAGCAGCTTGCACAGAAGTGCCTACGAGCAGTACTTC; CDR3: CASSLHRSAYEQYF
size: few; V: TRBV9; D: -; J: TRBJ2-7; DNA: TGTGCCAGCAGCGTGGCCTGGGGTGCCTACGAGCAGTACTTC; CDR3: CASSVAWGAYEQYF
size: few; V: TRBV3-1; D: -; J: TRBJ1-1; DNA: TGTGCCAGCAGTTCGGGGGGGTCGGCCACTGAAGCTTTCTTT; CDR3: CASSSGGSATEAFF
size: -; V: TRBV7-2; D: TRBD1; J: TRBJ1-5; DNA: TGTGCCAGCAGCTCCCGGACAGGGGGCCTTCAGCCCCAGCATTTT; CDR3: CASSSRTGGLQPQHF
size: many; V: TRBV5-8; D: -; J: TRBJ2-5; DNA: TGTGCCAGCAGCTTTGGAGTGCCGCAAGAGACCCAGTACTTC; CDR3: CASSFGVPQETQYF
size: -; V: TRBV18; D: TRBD1; J: TRBJ2-1; DNA: TGTGCCAGCTCACCACCGGACAGGGGGCCAAATGAGCAGTTCTTC; CDR3: CASSPPDRGPNEQFF
size: -; V: TRBV6-6; D: -; J: TRBJ2-5; DNA: TGTGCCAGCAGGGGGAGTTCCCAAGAGACCCAGTACTTC; CDR3: CASRGSSQETQYF
size: few; V: TRBV4-2; D: TRBD1; J: TRBJ1-2; DNA: TGTGCCAGCAGCCAAGCCCCAGGACAGGGGAGCTATGGCTACACCTTC; CDR3: CASSQAPGQGSYGYTF
size: -; V: TRBV18; D: TRBD1; J: TRBJ1-1; DNA: TGTGCCAGCTCACCAATCAGGGGGCGAACTGAAGCTTTCTTT; CDR3: CASSPIRGRTEAFF
size: -; V: TRBV4-3; D: -; J: TRBJ2-7; DNA: TGCGCCAGCAGCCAAGAGCCATCACGAGCCTACGAGCAGTACTTC; CDR3: CASSQEPSRAYEQYF
size: few; V: TRBV6-1; D: TRBD1; J: TRBJ2-2; DNA: TGTGCCAGCAGGGGACAGGGGCTCACCGGGGAGCTGTTTTTT; CDR3: CASRGQGLTGELFF
size: many; V: TRBV29-1; D: TRBD1; J: TRBJ1-2; DNA: TGCAGCGCGCAGGGGGGGTTTGGCTACACCTTC; CDR3: CSAQGGFGYTF
size: few; V: TRBV7-2; D: -; J: TRBJ1-6; DNA: TGTGCCAGCAGGTTTTTACGATTTTCACCCCTCCACTTT; CDR3: CASRFLRFSPLHF
size: few; V: TRBV11-2; D: -; J: TRBJ2-5; DNA: TGTGCCAGCAGCTTAGTCGGACAGAACCAGGAGACCCAGTACTTC; CDR3: CASSLVGQNQETQYF
size: many; V: TRBV29-1; D: TRBD1; J: TRBJ2-5; DNA: TGCAGCGTAACCCCGGGACAGGGCGAGACCCAGTACTTC; CDR3: CSVTPGQGETQYF
size: -; V: TRBV28; D: -; J: TRBJ2-7; DNA: TGTGCCAGCAGTGTCGGCCTAACCACCTACGAGCAGTACTTC; CDR3: CASSVGLTTYEQYF
size: few; V: TRBV29-1; D: TRBD1; J: TRBJ2-6; DNA: TGCAGCGTCGCCGGGACAGGGCTTTCCTCTGGGGCCAACGTCCTGACTTTC; CDR3: CSVAGTGLSSGANVLTF
size: -; V: TRBV7-3; D: TRBD1; J: TRBJ2-3; DNA: TGTGCCAGCAGCTTAGGGACAGGGGCGCAGGGAGATACGCAGTATTTT; CDR3: CASSLGTGAQGDTQYF
size: few; V: TRBV5-1; D: -; J: TRBJ1-2; DNA: TGCGCCAGCAGCTTGGTACAGCCCTATGGCTACACCTTC; CDR3: CASSLVQPYGYTF
size: -; V: TRBV4-2; D: -; J: TRBJ1-1; DNA: TGTGCCAGCAGCCAAGATTCGGCCAGGGTCGCTTTCTTT; CDR3: CASSQDSARVAFF
size: -; V: TRBV15; D: -; J: TRBJ2-1; DNA: TGTGCCACCAGCAGAGATGTGGGACAAGAGTTCTTC; CDR3: CATSRDVGQEFF
size: -; V: TRBV7-2; D: -; J: TRBJ2-1; DNA: TGTGCCAGCAGCTCGGACGGACACTCCTACAATGAGCAGTTCTTC; CDR3: CASSSDGHSYNEQFF
size: few; V: TRBV10-3; D: TRBD1; J: TRBJ1-1; DNA: TGTGCCATCAAGTCGACAGGGGGCGAGGGCACTGAAGCTTTCTTT; CDR3: CAIKSTGGEGTEAFF
size: -; V: TRBV29-1; D: -; J: TRBJ2-3; DNA: TGCAGCGTGGAAAATACGGGGGGCCTAGGGACGCAGTATTTT; CDR3: CSVENTGGLGTQYF
size: few; V: TRBV5-6; D: TRBD2; J: TRBJ2-1; DNA: TGTGCCAGCAGCTTGGGAATAGCGGGAGCTGAGCAGTTCTTC; CDR3: CASSLGIAGAEQFF
size: -; V: TRBV27; D: -; J: TRBJ1-1; DNA: TGTGCCAGCAGTTTTCTACAGGGAAAAACTGAAGCTTTCTTT; CDR3: CASSFLQGKTEAFF
size: -; V: TRBV10-3; D: -; J: TRBJ2-2; DNA: TGTGCCAACAGAGGTTCCAGGGTAGGCGGGGAGCTGTTTTTT; CDR3: CANRGSRVGGELFF
size: few; V: TRBV4-3; D: TRBD1; J: TRBJ2-7; DNA: TGCGCCAGCAGCCAAGCTTCCGGGACAGGGTTCTACGAGCAGTACTTC; CDR3: CASSQASGTGFYEQYF
size: -; V: TRBV7-2; D: -; J: TRBJ2-7; DNA: TGTGCCAGCAGCTTATACATGGGATACTACGAGCAGTACTTC; CDR3: CASSLYMGYYEQYF
size: -; V: TRBV4-3; D: TRBD1; J: TRBJ1-2; DNA: TGCGCCAGCAGCCAAGAAATGGTAGGGGGCGCTGGCTACACCTTC; CDR3: CASSQEMVGGAGYTF
size: many; V: TRBV5-1; D: TRBD1; J: TRBJ2-5; DNA: TGCGCCAGCAGCACTTCCCCGGGACAGACCCAAGAGACCCAGTACTTC; CDR3: CASSTSPGQTQETQYF
size: few; V: TRBV28; D: -; J: TRBJ2-5; DNA: TGTGCCAGCAGTTTATGGGGGGGACGCTACCAAGAGACCCAGTACTTC; CDR3: CASSLWGGRYQETQYF
size: -; V: TRBV19; D: -; J: TRBJ2-1; DNA: TGTGCCAGTAGTACGCCCACCAGGGTTCGGGAATCTAATGAGCAGTTCTTC; CDR3: CASSTPTRVRESNEQFF
size: few; V: TRBV12-3/TRBV12-4; D: TRBD1; J: TRBJ1-2; DNA: TGTGCCAGCAGTTTAACAGGGGAATGGAGTGGCTACACCTTC; CDR3: CASSLTGEWSGYTF
size: few; V: TRBV10-3; D: -; J: TRBJ1-1; DNA: TGTGCCATCAGTGAGGGGAGGAATCAGGAAGCTTTCTTT; CDR3: CAISEGRNQEAFF
size: many; V: TRBV29-1; D: -; J: TRBJ2-7; DNA: TGCAGCGTGGCGGACGGAACCTACGAGCAGTACTTC; CDR3: CSVADGTYEQYF
size: many; V: TRBV29-1; D: -; J: TRBJ2-5; DNA: TGCAGCGTTGATAGCGAGGGGGAAGAGACCCAGTACTTC; CDR3: CSVDSEGEETQYF
size: -; V: TRBV20-1; D: TRBD2; J: TRBJ2-3; DNA: TGCAGTGCTTCCTCAGCGGGAGAAAATACGCAGTATTTT; CDR3: CSASSAGENTQYF
size: -; V: TRBV15; D: -; J: TRBJ1-3; DNA: TGTGCCACCAGCAGAGCGGGCAGCTCTGGAAACACCATATATTTT; CDR3: CATSRAGSSGNTIYF
size: -; V: TRBV20-1; D: -; J: TRBJ2-1; DNA: TGCAGTGCACCTAGACGCGAGAATGAGCAGTTCTTC; CDR3: CSAPRRENEQFF
size: -; V: TRBV20-1; D: -; J: TRBJ2-5; DNA: TGCAGTGCTAGTAGGCCCAGCGCGGGTGCAGAGACCCAGTACTTC; CDR3: CSASRPSAGAETQYF
size: -; V: TRBV5-5; D: -; J: TRBJ1-6; DNA: TGTGCCAGCAGCATCTCACAGGGATTCTATAATTCACCCCTCCACTTT; CDR3: CASSISQGFYNSPLHF
size: -; V: TRBV20-1; D: -; J: TRBJ2-4; DNA: TGCAGTGCTCAGGGGCGAAAAAACATTCAGTACTTC; CDR3: CSAQGRKNIQYF
size: -; V: TRBV6-1; D: -; J: TRBJ2-7; DNA: TGTGCCAGCCGGCAGGGGGGCTCCTACGAGCAGTACTTC; CDR3: CASRQGGSYEQYF
size: -; V: TRBV27; D: -; J: TRBJ2-5; DNA: TGTGCCAGCAGTCAGCCGGGAAGCCAAGAGACCCAGTACTTC; CDR3: CASSQPGSQETQYF
size: -; V: TRBV4-3; D: -; J: TRBJ2-3; DNA: TGCGCCAGCAGCCAAAGTACAGTCAGTGGGACGCTACCACGGGATACGCAGTATTTT; CDR3: CASSQSTVSGTLPRDTQYF
size: -; V: TRBV4-2; D: -; J: TRBJ1-2; DNA: TGTGCCAGCAGCCCGAGCGGGACTCTCCGTTATGGCTACACCTTC; CDR3: CASSPSGTLRYGYTF
size: -; V: TRBV5-1; D: -; J: TRBJ2-1; DNA: TGCGCCAGCAGCCCAGCGGCCTACAATGAGCAGTTCTTC; CDR3: CASSPAAYNEQFF